Below are 23 T cell receptor beta chains sequenced from a single sample in a study of vaccination and CD4 T cells after COVID-19. The treatment was: roughly ten-day PBMC culture with coronavirus spike peptide pools or control peptides (ViraFEST assay). These receptors have no known antigen. Sequencing of the DNA from cultured CD4+ T cells was carried out with the Oncomine TCR Beta short-read assay. Via MiXCR, TCRdb re-called the PCR reads, giving one row per CDR3 protein. The sample lists about 16,000 distinct CDR3 sequences, roughly 50% occurring once. Sequenced material: CD4+ T cells from blood, cultured in vitro. The receptors derive from a human donor who had recovered from COVID-19.

This clonotype has a handful of counts. CDR3 residues: CASSYAAGTDTQYF. Written as DNA, the CDR3 is TGTGCCAGCAGTTACGCTGCGGGAACAGATACGCAGTATTTT. The rearrangement links TRBV6-5 to TRBJ2-3; D possibly corresponds to TRBD2 (6 bases). The CDR3 length is 14 residues. Trimming took off 2 bases at V and 3 bases at J, with 9 bases between the two ends. The V gene's germline CDR1 is MNHEY and CDR2 SVGAGI.

This clonotype was counted between two and nine times. The chain has TRBV6-1 and TRBJ1-2; 9 bases are shared with TRBD1. The germline V gene has CDR1 MNHNS and CDR2 SASEGT. J was trimmed by 6 bases and V by 5 bases; bases with no gene match: 4. CDR3 length: 13 residues. CDR3: CASSPRQGDGYTF. CDR3 nucleotide sequence: TGTGCCAGCAGTCCCCGACAGGGGGATGGCTACACCTTC.

The gene calls are TRBV19 and TRBJ2-7; 9 bases agree with TRBD1. The CDR3 runs 15 residues. V lost 5 bases to trimming and J lost 2 bases; unmatched junction nucleotides: 7. Looked up from germline, CDR1 is LNHDA and CDR2 is SQIVND (reference sequence). The CDR3: CASSSGTGRTYEQYF. The CDR3 nucleotides read TGTGCCAGTAGTTCCGGGACAGGGCGAACCTACGAGCAGTACTTC. The full variable domain, with the rest looked up from reference TRBV19 and TRBJ2-7, is DGGITQSPKYLFRKEGQNVTLSCEQNLNHDAMYWYRQDPGQGLRLIYYSQIVNDFQKGDIAEGYSVSREKKESFPLTVTSAQKNPTAFYLCASSSGTGRTYEQYFGPGTRLTVT.

This chain uses TRBV20-1 with TRBJ2-3, with unresolved D. Between the trimmed V and J ends, which lost 1 base and 1 base, there was a span of 6 bases. CDR1 DFQATT and CDR2 SNEGSKA come from the germline V gene (reference sequence). This CDR3 has 13 amino acids. The CDR3, as DNA: TGCAGTGCTAGAGGCTCGGGCACAGATACGCAGTATTTT. Translating it yields CSARGSGTDTQYF.

The chain is built from TRBV27 and TRBJ2-3, with TRBD2 identical over 9 bases. Germline assignment: CDR1 MNHEY and CDR2 SMNVEV (reference sequence). The trim removed 1 base at V and 7 bases at J, leaving 3 bases unmatched. The CDR3 contains 14 residues. The CDR3 spells CASSLLAGEYTQYF. The CDR3 nucleotides are TGTGCCAGCAGTTTATTAGCGGGAGAATATACGCAGTATTTT.

J is TRBJ2-7 and V is TRBV7-6, with D hard to call. This CDR3 is 12 amino acids long. Per germline, CDR1 SGHVS and CDR2 FNYEAQ. With 1 base removed from V and 5 bases from J, the gap between germline ends came to 6 bases. CDR3 region: CASSLEGDEQYF. CDR3 nucleotides: TGTGCCAGCAGCTTAGAGGGTGACGAGCAGTACTTC.

The chain has TRBV24-1 and TRBJ2-1; 10 bases align to TRBD2. Looked up from germline, CDR1 is KGHDR and CDR2 is SFDVKD. Trimming took 3 bases from V and 4 from J; bases not matched to a gene: 8. This CDR3 has 17 residues. This chain's CDR3 is CATSDALAGVKYNEQFF. Here the CDR3 DNA reads TGTGCCACCAGTGATGCCCTAGCGGGAGTAAAATACAATGAGCAGTTCTTC.

The genes are TRBV4-2 and TRBJ2-6; tentative D call: TRBD1 (5 bases). Germline lookup yields CDR1 LGHNA and CDR2 YNFKEQ. CDR3 length: 20 residues. The V gene lost 0 bases and the J gene lost 4 bases, with 22 bases spanning the gap. The CDR3 here is CASSQDLATGTFPGANVLTF. Here the CDR3 DNA reads TGTGCCAGCAGCCAAGATCTTGCCACAGGCACATTTCCCGGGGCCAACGTCCTGACTTTC.

V usage is TRBV20-1 and J usage is TRBJ1-2; possibly TRBD1 for D (6 bases). The CDR3 is made up of 12 amino acids. Trimming took 3 bases from V and 2 from J, leaving 7 bases between them. CDR1 DFQATT and CDR2 SNEGSKA come from the germline V gene (reference sequence). The CDR3 sequence is CSARRGNYGYTF. CDR3 DNA sequence: TGCAGTGCTAGGAGGGGGAACTATGGCTACACCTTC.

This clonotype was observed a handful of times. The J gene is TRBJ1-1, the V gene TRBV20-1, with D possibly being TRBD1 (6 bases). The germline V and J ends were trimmed by 6 bases and 0 bases, with 14 bases remaining between them. Germline CDR1 DFQATT, CDR2 SNEGSKA (reference sequence). CDR3 length equals 14 residues. The CDR3 sequence is CSAPVQGMNTEAFF. The CDR3 region has the DNA TGCAGTGCCCCGGTTCAGGGGATGAACACTGAAGCTTTCTTT.

The rearrangement joins TRBV11-2 to TRBJ1-1; 7 bases line up with TRBD1. V lost 5 bases to trimming and J lost 0 bases; unmatched junction nucleotides: 9. In germline, CDR1 is SGHAT, CDR2 FQNNGV. The CDR3 loop spans 16 amino acids. The CDR3 is CASSTKRQGLNTEAFF. CDR3 nucleotides: TGTGCCAGCAGCACCAAAAGACAGGGACTGAACACTGAAGCTTTCTTT.

This clonotype has just a few counts. The chain carries TRBV6-1 and TRBJ1-1; D gene uncertain. Germline V gene lookup returns CDR1 MNHNS and CDR2 SASEGT. The germline V and J ends were trimmed by 6 bases and 6 bases, with 11 bases remaining between them. This CDR3 region has 12 residues. The CDR3 sequence: CASSRDGSEAFF. As DNA, the CDR3 is TGTGCCAGCAGCCGCGACGGCTCTGAAGCTTTCTTT.

This clonotype was counted only a few times. V usage is TRBV20-1 and J usage is TRBJ1-1; TRBD1 is a possible D gene (6 bases). CDR3 length equals 13 residues. The V and J ends lost 3 bases and 2 bases respectively, with 10 bases between them. Looked up from germline, CDR1 is DFQATT and CDR2 is SNEGSKA (reference sequence). The CDR3 region is CSARMDRNTEAFF. Here the CDR3 DNA reads TGCAGTGCTAGGATGGACAGAAACACTGAAGCTTTCTTT.

The V call is TRBV30, the J call TRBJ1-2; a weak D match, TRBD1 (6 bases). This CDR3 is 13 amino acids long. With 6 bases removed from V and 4 bases from J, the gap between germline ends came to 15 bases. Germline V gene lookup returns CDR1 GTSNPN and CDR2 SVGIG (reference sequence). CDR3 protein: CACNPPDSYGYTF. The DNA of the CDR3 is TGTGCCTGCAACCCACCGGACAGCTATGGCTACACCTTC.

V gene TRBV30 combines with J gene TRBJ1-1, with D uncertain. The CDR3 is 13 amino acids. Deletions cut 0 bases from V and 1 base from J, with 6 bases between. Germline V CDR1 and CDR2: GTSNPN, SVGIG (reference sequence). CDR3 sequence (DNA): TGTGCCTGGAGTGTCGGAGCGAACACTGAAGCTTTCTTT. It codes for CAWSVGANTEAFF.

The chain employs TRBV29-1 and TRBJ1-1, with D hard to call. The ends were cut back, 5 bases at V and 6 bases at J, with 16 bases in the middle. This CDR3 spans 13 amino acids. Germline V lookup: CDR1 SQVTM, CDR2 ANQGSEA. CDR3 in amino acids: CSVHTLGTAEAFF. The CDR3 nucleotides are TGCAGCGTTCATACCCTAGGAACAGCTGAAGCTTTCTTT.

In its sample, this clonotype was seen a few times. The chain links TRBV6-1 to TRBJ2-2; tentatively, D is TRBD1 or TRBD2 (5 bases each). CDR1 is MNHNS, CDR2 SASEGT, per germline. The CDR3 is 14 residues long. Trimming stripped 1 base from V and 6 bases from J, with 9 bases between. Here the CDR3 reads CASSEVRDPGELFF. CDR3 bases: TGTGCCAGCAGTGAAGTCAGGGACCCCGGGGAGCTGTTTTTT.

The rearrangement joins TRBV6-2 or TRBV6-3 to TRBJ2-3; 14 bases map to TRBD2. This CDR3 has 16 residues. Germline CDR1 reads MNHEY; CDR2 reads SVGEGT. The junction had 8 bases not matched to a gene; V was cut back by 6 bases and J by 6 bases. DNA for the CDR3: TGTGCCAGCAGCAGGACTAGCGGGGGGCCCCCGGATACGCAGTATTTT. Its translation is CASSRTSGGPPDTQYF.

This chain links TRBV20-1 with TRBJ1-1, with D unclear. V was pared by 5 bases and J by 3 bases, with 4 bases between. The germline V gene encodes CDR1 DFQATT and CDR2 SNEGSKA (reference sequence). The CDR3 loop spans 10 amino acids. The CDR3 loop is CSAGDTEAFF. The CDR3 nucleotides are TGCAGTGCTGGTGACACTGAAGCTTTCTTT.

On this clonotype itself: Likely a read error: the CDR3 ends without its conserved phenylalanine or tryptophan. This rearrangement joins TRBV6-1 to TRBJ1-6, with TRBD1 matching over 9 bases. The CDR3 loop spans 15 amino acids. V dropped 5 bases and J dropped 10; count of bases not matched to a gene: 9. The V gene's germline CDR1 is MNHNS and CDR2 SASEGT. The CDR3 region is CASSRRTGVGSPLHL. DNA for the CDR3: TGTGCCAGCAGTCGTAGGACAGGGGTAGGGTCACCCCTCCACCTT.

The chain employs TRBV20-1 and TRBJ1-4; weak D call: TRBD1 (6 bases). Germline V gene lookup returns CDR1 DFQATT and CDR2 SNEGSKA (reference sequence). Trimming stripped 0 bases from V and 8 bases from J, with 16 bases between. The CDR3 runs to 15 residues. CDR3 in amino acids: CSARDQQGVGEKLFF. CDR3 in DNA: TGCAGTGCTAGAGACCAACAGGGAGTAGGAGAAAAACTGTTTTTT.

The chain recombines TRBV19 with TRBJ2-2; a weak D match, TRBD2 (7 bases). Germline-derived CDR1 and CDR2 are LNHDA and SQIVND (reference sequence). V was shortened by 6 bases and J by 6 bases, with 17 bases between the two germline ends. The CDR3 spans 15 residues. The CDR3 DNA follows: TGTGCCAGTAGAGTAGGGGGGGGCGCCCCCGGGGAGCTGTTTTTT. Its protein product is CASRVGGGAPGELFF.

In this sample, this clonotype turned up a few times. The chain combines TRBV12-3 or TRBV12-4 with TRBJ1-1; D possibly corresponds to TRBD1 (6 bases). Trimming left V 8 bases short and J 0 bases short, with 16 bases between. The CDR3 length is 15 residues. The CDR3 DNA reads as TGTGCCAGCGCAAGGGGGGGCTTCATGAACACTGAAGCTTTCTTT. Encoded protein: CASARGGFMNTEAFF.